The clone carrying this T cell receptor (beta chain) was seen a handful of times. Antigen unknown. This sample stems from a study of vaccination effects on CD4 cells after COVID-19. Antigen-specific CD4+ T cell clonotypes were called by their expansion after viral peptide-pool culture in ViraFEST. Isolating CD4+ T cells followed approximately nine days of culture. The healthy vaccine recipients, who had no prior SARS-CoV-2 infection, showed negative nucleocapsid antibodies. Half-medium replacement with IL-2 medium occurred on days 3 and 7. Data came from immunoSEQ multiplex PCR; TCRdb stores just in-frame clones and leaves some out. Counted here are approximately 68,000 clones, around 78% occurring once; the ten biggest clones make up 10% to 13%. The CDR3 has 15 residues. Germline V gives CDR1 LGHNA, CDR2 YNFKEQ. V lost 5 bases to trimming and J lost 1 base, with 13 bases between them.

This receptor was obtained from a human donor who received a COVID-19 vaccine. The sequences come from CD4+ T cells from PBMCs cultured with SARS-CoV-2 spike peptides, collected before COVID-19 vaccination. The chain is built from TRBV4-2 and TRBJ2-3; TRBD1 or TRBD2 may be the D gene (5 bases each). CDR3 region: CASSYRDPGTDTQYF. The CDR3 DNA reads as TGTGCCAGCAGCTACCGGGACCCCGGCACAGATACGCAGTATTTT.